The 16 T cell receptor beta chains in this list originate from one sample, sequenced in a study of PD-1 blockade in mismatch repair-deficient tumors. Repertoires were generated with immunoSEQ multiplex PCR, while TCRdb's copy carries only in-frame clones and drops some. The sample carries some 45,000 clones, around three quarters recorded once. The sample was PBMCs, taken before pembrolizumab treatment. The receptors come from an adult with mismatch repair-deficient cancer.

This clone was found a few times. CDR3 sequence reads: CASSLGSQGTEAFF. Written as DNA, the CDR3 is TGTGCCAGCAGCTTAGGATCGCAGGGGACTGAAGCTTTCTTT. The genes are TRBV7-2 and TRBJ1-1, with TRBD1 as a possible D gene (6 bases). V shed 1 base and J shed 5 bases, with 11 bases lying between them. CDR1 is SGHTA, CDR2 FQGNSA, per germline. The CDR3 loop spans 14 amino acids.

This clone was observed once. The chain combines TRBV12-5 with TRBJ1-4; 10 bases fit TRBD1. This CDR3 contains 15 residues. From germline, CDR1 is LGHNT and CDR2 FRNRAP. V was pared by 2 bases and J by 8 bases, with 5 bases of the junction left unmatched. The CDR3 reads CASGLRTGGREKLFF. The DNA for the CDR3 is TGTGCTAGTGGTTTGCGGACAGGGGGACGGGAAAAACTGTTTTTT.

The chain combines TRBV19 with TRBJ2-7, with D uncertain. The CDR3 consists of 13 residues. V was shortened by 3 bases and J by 2 bases, with 8 bases between the two germline ends. Per the germline V gene, CDR1 is LNHDA and CDR2 is SQIVND (reference sequence). The DNA of the CDR3 is TGTGCCAGTAGTATTTCCCAGGCCTACGAGCAGTACTTC. Translated: CASSISQAYEQYF.

This CDR3 is CASSVGLGDTQYF. The CDR3 coding sequence is TGTGCCAGCAGCGTAGGTCTTGGAGATACGCAGTATTTT. The J gene is TRBJ2-3, the V gene TRBV9; D unresolved. The germline V gene has CDR1 SGDLS and CDR2 YYNGEE. The CDR3 runs 13 residues. V was trimmed by 0 bases and J by 5 bases, leaving 7 bases between them.

The V gene is TRBV6-5, the J gene TRBJ2-7; TRBD1 matches at 8 bases. The germline CDR1 and CDR2 sequences are MNHEY and SVGAGI. The CDR3 runs 15 residues. V lost 7 bases, J lost 4 bases, and 12 bases stayed unmatched. CDR3 coding DNA: TGTGCCAGCACAGGAGACCGGACAGGGAAATACGAGCAGTACTTC. It specifies CASTGDRTGKYEQYF.

CDR3 coding DNA: TGTGCCAGCAGTCCCGCCGGGACAGGGCCCAGTCAGCCCCAGCATTTT. This codes for CASSPAGTGPSQPQHF. V usage is TRBV27 and J usage is TRBJ1-5; the match to TRBD1 covers 9 bases. V lost 5 bases and J lost 6; bases outside the gene matches: 11. Germline lookup yields CDR1 MNHEY and CDR2 SMNVEV (reference sequence). The CDR3 has 16 residues.

The chain uses TRBV5-1 and TRBJ2-5, with unresolved D. The CDR3 totals 11 residues. V was clipped by 0 bases and J by 3 bases, with 0 bases between them. The germline gives CDR1 SGHRS, CDR2 YFSETQ. CDR3 DNA sequence: TGCGCCAGCAGCTTGGAAGAGACCCAGTACTTC. Translating it yields CASSLEETQYF. Full variable domain (missing parts from reference TRBV5-1 and TRBJ2-5): KAGVTQTPRYLIKTRGQQVTLSCSPISGHRSVSWYQQTPGQGLQFLFEYFSETQRNKGNFPGRFSGRQFSNSRSEMNVSTLELGDSALYLCASSLEETQYFGPGTRLLVL.

A single count supports this clone. V is TRBV15 and J is TRBJ2-7, with D unresolved. Deletions cut 1 base from V and 2 bases from J, with 6 bases between. The CDR3 covers 13 residues. Looked up from germline, CDR1 is LNHNV and CDR2 is YYDKDF (reference sequence). Here the CDR3 DNA reads TGTGCCACCAGCAGAGTTGACGCCTACGAGCAGTACTTC. Residues: CATSRVDAYEQYF.

The V gene is TRBV5-6, the J gene TRBJ2-3; 7 nucleotides align to TRBD1. This CDR3 has 13 amino acids. CDR1 and CDR2 (germline): SGHDT, YYEEEE. V trimming: 4 bases; J trimming: 4 bases; junction bases outside the gene matches: 3. This CDR3 reads CASSATGSDTQYF. CDR3 nucleotide sequence: TGTGCCAGCAGCGCGACAGGGTCAGATACGCAGTATTTT.

The chain combines TRBV5-1 with TRBJ2-7; 9 positions agree with TRBD2. J lost 3 bases, V lost 1 base, and 5 bases had no gene match. Germline V gene sequence: CDR1 SGHRS, CDR2 YFSETQ. The CDR3 consists of 15 residues. The CDR3 sequence is CASSLTSGSYYEQYF. For the CDR3, the DNA is TGCGCCAGCAGCTTGACTAGCGGGTCATACTACGAGCAGTACTTC.

The chain combines TRBV7-6 with TRBJ1-3; D unresolved. Germline CDR1 is SGHVS and CDR2 is FNYEAQ. CDR3 length equals 14 residues. The V end lost 4 bases, the J end lost 2 bases, and 9 bases lay between the germline ends. CDR3 region: CASSSWEAGNTIYF. As DNA, the CDR3 is TGTGCCAGCAGCTCGTGGGAAGCTGGAAACACCATATATTTT.

J is TRBJ2-1 and V is TRBV27, with TRBD2 matching over 11 bases. The CDR3 is 15 amino acids. J was trimmed by 8 bases and V by 6 bases; bases with no gene match: 9. Germline values: CDR1 MNHEY, CDR2 SMNVEV (reference sequence). The DNA for the CDR3 is TGTGCCAGCAGCCGGCTAGCGGGAGGTACCCATGAGCAGTTCTTC. Encoded protein: CASSRLAGGTHEQFF.

The chain links TRBV11-2 to TRBJ2-7; 11 nucleotides agree with TRBD2. CDR1 and CDR2 (germline): SGHAT, FQNNGV. Unmatched junction bases numbered 11, after V lost 4 bases and J lost 3 bases. The CDR3 runs to 17 residues. CDR3 loop: CASSSRTSGYRDYEQYF. The CDR3 nucleotides are TGTGCCAGCAGCTCCCGGACTAGCGGGTACAGGGACTACGAGCAGTACTTC.

In DNA form, the CDR3 reads TGTGCCAGCAGCTGGGGGGCACTAGCGGCTAACAATGAGCAGTTCTTC. Its translation is CASSWGALAANNEQFF. The V gene is TRBV5-4, the J gene TRBJ2-1, with 8 nucleotides matching TRBD2. The germline CDR1 and CDR2 sequences are SGHNT and YYREEE (reference sequence). Germline trimming cut 3 bases from V and 5 bases from J; bases unmatched to any gene: 10. This CDR3 is built from 16 residues.

This chain links TRBV7-2 with TRBJ1-2; tentatively, D is TRBD1 (5 bases). This CDR3 is 15 amino acids long. Deletions cut 1 base from V and 8 bases from J, with 17 bases between. CDR1 SGHTA and CDR2 FQGNSA come from the germline V gene. CDR3 in DNA: TGTGCCAGCAGCTTAGGGGGCCGGGGAGGAAGCGGCTACACCTTC. It specifies CASSLGGRGGSGYTF.

The chain has TRBV25-1 and TRBJ2-1; the match to TRBD1 covers 9 bases. This CDR3 is 13 amino acids long. Germline lookup yields CDR1 MGHDK and CDR2 SYGVNS. V trimming: 6 bases; J trimming: 3 bases; junction bases outside the gene matches: 0. The CDR3 DNA is TGTGCCAGCAGGGACAGGGGCTACAATGAGCAGTTCTTC. It encodes CASRDRGYNEQFF.